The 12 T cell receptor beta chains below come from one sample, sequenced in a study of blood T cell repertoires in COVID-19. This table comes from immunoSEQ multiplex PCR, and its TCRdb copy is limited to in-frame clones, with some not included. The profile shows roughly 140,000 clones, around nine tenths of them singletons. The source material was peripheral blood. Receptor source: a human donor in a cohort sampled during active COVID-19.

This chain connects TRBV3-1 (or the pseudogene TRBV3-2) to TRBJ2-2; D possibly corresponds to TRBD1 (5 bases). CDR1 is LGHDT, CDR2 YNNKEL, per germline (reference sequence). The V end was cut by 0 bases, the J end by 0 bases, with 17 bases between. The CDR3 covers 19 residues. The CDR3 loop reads CASSQDPHQQGANTGELFF. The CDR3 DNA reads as TGTGCCAGCAGCCAAGATCCCCACCAGCAGGGCGCGAACACCGGGGAGCTGTTTTTT.

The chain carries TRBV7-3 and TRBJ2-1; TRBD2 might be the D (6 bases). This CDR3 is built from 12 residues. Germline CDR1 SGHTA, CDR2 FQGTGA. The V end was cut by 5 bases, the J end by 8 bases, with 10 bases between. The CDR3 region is CASSLGEDEQFF. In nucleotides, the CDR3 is TGTGCCAGCAGCCTAGGGGAGGATGAGCAGTTCTTC.

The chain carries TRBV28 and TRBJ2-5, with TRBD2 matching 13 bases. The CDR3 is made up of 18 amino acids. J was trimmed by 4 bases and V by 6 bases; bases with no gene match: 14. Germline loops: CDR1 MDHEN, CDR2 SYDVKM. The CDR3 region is CASSQGLAGVPGRETQYF. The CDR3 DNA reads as TGTGCCAGCAGCCAAGGACTAGCGGGAGTACCGGGTCGAGAGACCCAGTACTTC.

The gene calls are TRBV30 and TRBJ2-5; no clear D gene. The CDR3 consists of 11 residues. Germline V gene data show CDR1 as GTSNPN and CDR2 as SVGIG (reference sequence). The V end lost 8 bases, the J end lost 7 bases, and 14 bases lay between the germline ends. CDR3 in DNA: TGTGCCAGACTCGTGGCGAGGACCCAGTACTTC. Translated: CARLVARTQYF.

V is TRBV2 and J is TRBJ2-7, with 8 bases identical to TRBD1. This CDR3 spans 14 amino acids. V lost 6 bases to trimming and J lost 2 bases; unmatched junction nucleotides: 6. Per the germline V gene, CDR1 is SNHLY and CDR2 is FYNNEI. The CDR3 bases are TGTGCCAGCAGAACCGGGACAGGAGCCTACGAGCAGTACTTC. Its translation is CASRTGTGAYEQYF.

CDR3 loop: CASTVSVSSYEQYF. The CDR3 region has the DNA TGTGCCAGCACGGTATCGGTTAGCTCCTACGAGCAGTACTTC. The V gene is TRBV11-2, the J gene TRBJ2-7; no clear D gene. V was clipped by 7 bases and J by 0 bases, with 13 bases between them. From germline, CDR1 is SGHAT and CDR2 FQNNGV. CDR3 size: 14 residues.

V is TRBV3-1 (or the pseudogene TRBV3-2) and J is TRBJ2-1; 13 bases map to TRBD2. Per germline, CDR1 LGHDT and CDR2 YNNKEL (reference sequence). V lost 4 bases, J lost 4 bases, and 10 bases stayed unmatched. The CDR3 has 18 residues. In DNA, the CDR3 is TGTGCCAGCAGCCCCTACAGCGGGACTAGCGGGGCGTACAATGAGCAGTTCTTC. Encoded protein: CASSPYSGTSGAYNEQFF.

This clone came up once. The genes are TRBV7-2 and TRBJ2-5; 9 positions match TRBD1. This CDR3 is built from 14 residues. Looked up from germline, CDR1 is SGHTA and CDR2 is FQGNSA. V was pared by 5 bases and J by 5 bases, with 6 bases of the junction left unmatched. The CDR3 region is CASSRSQGAETQYF. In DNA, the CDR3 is TGTGCCAGCAGCCGCTCACAGGGGGCGGAGACCCAGTACTTC.

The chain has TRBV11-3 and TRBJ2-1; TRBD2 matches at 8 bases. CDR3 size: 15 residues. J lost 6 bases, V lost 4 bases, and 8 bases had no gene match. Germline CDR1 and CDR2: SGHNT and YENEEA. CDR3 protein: CASSYQPGLANEQFF. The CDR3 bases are TGTGCCAGCAGCTATCAACCTGGACTAGCCAATGAGCAGTTCTTC.

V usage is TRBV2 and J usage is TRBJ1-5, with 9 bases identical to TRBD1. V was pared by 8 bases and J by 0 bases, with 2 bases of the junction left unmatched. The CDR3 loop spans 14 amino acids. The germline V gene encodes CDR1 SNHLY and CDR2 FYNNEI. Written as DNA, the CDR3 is TGTGCCAGCCGGGACAGGGTTAGCAATCAGCCCCAGCATTTT. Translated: CASRDRVSNQPQHF. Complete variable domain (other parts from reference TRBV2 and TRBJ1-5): EPEVTQTPSHQVTQMGQEVILRCVPISNHLYFYWYRQILGQKVEFLVSFYNNEISEKSEIFDDQFSVERPDGSNFTLKIRSTKLEDSAMYFCASRDRVSNQPQHFGDGTRLSIL.

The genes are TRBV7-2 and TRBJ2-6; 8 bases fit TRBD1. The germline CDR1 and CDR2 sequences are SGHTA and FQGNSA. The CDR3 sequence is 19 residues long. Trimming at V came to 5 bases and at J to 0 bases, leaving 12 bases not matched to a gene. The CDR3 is CASSEGQDAWNSGANVLTF. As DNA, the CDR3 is TGTGCCAGCAGCGAGGGACAGGACGCATGGAACTCTGGGGCCAACGTCCTGACTTTC.

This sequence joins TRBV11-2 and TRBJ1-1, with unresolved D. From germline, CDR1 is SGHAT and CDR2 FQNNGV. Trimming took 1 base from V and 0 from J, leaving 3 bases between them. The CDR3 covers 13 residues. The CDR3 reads CASSLALNTEAFF. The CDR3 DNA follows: TGTGCCAGCAGCTTAGCTCTGAACACTGAAGCTTTCTTT.